The 11 T cell receptor beta chains listed next were all sequenced from one sample in a study of Graves' ophthalmopathy and Graves' hyperthyroidism. Amplification from RNA transcripts yielded the TCR beta CDR3 regions. An initial RT-PCR round employing HTBI primers preceded a second-round multiplex PCR. TCRdb ran MiXCR on the multiplex PCR reads and lists one entry per CDR3 protein. The table shows about 550,000 distinct CDR3 sequences, with about two fifths occurring only once. Sequencing was performed on peripheral blood or thyroid tissue (not recorded which). Receptors originate from an adult man with Graves' hyperthyroidism.

This clonotype appeared a few times. The chain combines TRBV7-9 with TRBJ2-2, with 9 positions matching TRBD1. The germline gives CDR1 SEHNR, CDR2 FQNEAQ (reference sequence). V dropped 1 base and J dropped 6; count of bases not matched to a gene: 6. This CDR3 has 16 residues. In DNA form, the CDR3 reads TGTGCCAGCAGCTTAGTCGAACAGGGGGCCGCCGGGGAGCTGTTTTTT. Residues: CASSLVEQGAAGELFF.

This clonotype was seen a few times. The V call is TRBV14, the J call TRBJ2-3; possible D gene TRBD1, 5 bases. Germline CDR1 SGHDN, CDR2 FVKESK. V was clipped by 7 bases and J by 2 bases, with 16 bases between them. This CDR3 comprises 15 residues. The CDR3 loop is CASTQGLTYTDTQYF. The CDR3 nucleotides read TGTGCCAGCACCCAGGGCCTCACCTACACAGATACGCAGTATTTT.

The chain is built from TRBV2 and TRBJ1-1; D is uncertain. This CDR3 comprises 16 residues. Deletions cut 8 bases from V and 8 bases from J, with 27 bases between. CDR1 is SNHLY, CDR2 FYNNEI, per germline. The CDR3 DNA reads as TGTGCCAGCTCACCGGCGTTGGTGACAACCGGTGTGGAAGCTTTCTTT. Translating it yields CASSPALVTTGVEAFF. Full variable domain (rest looked up from reference TRBV2 and TRBJ1-1): EPEVTQTPSHQVTQMGQEVILRCVPISNHLYFYWYRQILGQKVEFLVSFYNNEISEKSEIFDDQFSVERPDGSNFTLKIRSTKLEDSAMYFCASSPALVTTGVEAFFGQGTRLTVV.

This clonotype appeared a few times. The chain combines TRBV7-2 with TRBJ2-3, with D possibly matching TRBD2 (5 bases). Germline V lookup: CDR1 SGHTA, CDR2 FQGNSA. The CDR3 is made up of 13 amino acids. The CDR3 DNA is TGTGCTAGCGAAGGGTTAGGCACAGATACGCAGTATTTT. It specifies CASEGLGTDTQYF.

On this clonotype: The germline gene is not matched at one end of the junction; a read error may be the cause. This rearrangement joins TRBV3-1 to TRBJ1-5, with D tentatively TRBD1 (5 bases). Germline V gene sequence: CDR1 LGHDT, CDR2 YNNKEL (reference sequence). The CDR3 sequence is 13 residues long. The DNA of the CDR3 is TGTGCCAGCAGCCAAGATGAGAGACAGCCCCAGCGTTTT. Protein product: CASSQDERQPQRF.

This clonotype was seen repeatedly, ten times or more. A much larger clonotype is one base distant, so this may be a read error. V and J are TRBV6-6 and TRBJ1-1; 7 bases map to TRBD1. The junction had 4 bases not matched to a gene; V was cut back by 5 bases and J by 1 base. The CDR3 has 14 residues. Germline V gene data show CDR1 as MNHNY and CDR2 as SVGAGI (reference sequence). DNA for the CDR3: TGTGCCAGCAGTGCCGGGACAGCGAACACTGAAGCTTTCTTT. The encoded protein is CASSAGTANTEAFF.

In this sample, this clonotype turned up many times. The chain recombines TRBV2 with TRBJ2-5; no firm D call. Trimming cost V 4 bases and J 5 bases, with 11 bases left between them. CDR3 length: 13 amino acids. Germline assignment: CDR1 SNHLY and CDR2 FYNNEI. CDR3 nucleotide sequence: TGTGCCAGCAGTGGCGACCTGGCGGAGACCCAGTACTTC. It specifies CASSGDLAETQYF.

This clonotype was counted only a few times. J is TRBJ2-2 and V is TRBV7-2; D unresolved. Trimming removed 2 bases from V and 8 bases from J, with 12 bases in between. Germline CDR1 and CDR2: SGHTA and FQGNSA. The CDR3 is 14 residues long. The CDR3 nucleotides read TGTGCCAGCAGCTTAAATACAGCTGGGGGGGAGCTGTTTTTT. Protein product: CASSLNTAGGELFF.

CDR3 sequence: CASSLDRNTDTQYF. The CDR3 nucleotides are TGTGCCAGCAGTTTGGACAGAAACACAGATACGCAGTATTTT. The chain employs TRBV12-3 or TRBV12-4 and TRBJ2-3, with D maybe TRBD1 (6 bases). Trimming stripped 3 bases from V and 2 bases from J, with 9 bases between. The CDR3 extends over 14 amino acids.

The chain links TRBV29-1 to TRBJ2-7; 8 bases map to TRBD2. J gave up 2 bases and V 8 bases, and 8 bases lay outside the gene matches. The CDR3 sequence is 13 residues long. Germline CDR1 SQVTM, CDR2 ANQGSEA. The DNA of the CDR3 is TGCAGCTTAAGCGGGAGTCTACCCTACGAGCAGTACTTC. This codes for CSLSGSLPYEQYF.

About this clonotype itself: A much larger clone differs from this one at a single base, so this may be a read error. The chain joins TRBV19 to TRBJ2-7; perhaps TRBD2 as D (6 bases). The CDR3 is 15 residues long. CDR1 and CDR2 from the germline V gene are LNHDA and SQIVND (reference sequence). Trimming took 6 bases from V and 0 from J, leaving 15 bases between them. This CDR3 reads CASSQSRDSSYEQYF. The CDR3 DNA is TGTGCCAGTAGCCAAAGCCGGGACTCCTCCTACGAGCAGTACTTC.